The sequence of this T cell receptor (beta chain) was determined in a study of blood T cell repertoires in COVID-19. In the study overall: There were acute and convalescent COVID-19 samples, and they came from the United States, Italy and Spain.

Trimming cost V 6 bases and J 5 bases; bases outside gene matches: 4. This CDR3 is 12 amino acids long. CDR1 and CDR2 from the germline V gene are SGDLS and YYNGEE. The assay was immunoSEQ multiplex PCR, and TCRdb's table has in-frame clones only and misses some. The table lists over 600,000 clones, 85% to 90% of them singletons. The sequencing input was peripheral blood. V is TRBV9 and J is TRBJ1-2; TRBD1 matches at 7 bases. The TCR was taken from a woman younger than 30 with acute or convalescent COVID-19. CDR3 coding DNA: TGTGCCAGCAAGGGACAGTGGTATGGCTACACCTTC. Translated: CASKGQWYGYTF.